This section outlines one T cell receptor (beta chain) sequence together with its context. This entry belongs to a study of blood T cell repertoires in COVID-19. The assay was immunoSEQ multiplex PCR, and TCRdb's table has in-frame clones only and misses some. The sample consists of about 310,000 clones, almost 90% of them appearing once. The CDR3 sequence is 18 residues long. Germline loops: CDR1 SGHTA, CDR2 FQGNSA. Unmatched junction bases numbered 5, after V lost 1 base and J lost 0 bases. The chain has TRBV7-2 and TRBJ2-5; 13 bases are a match to TRBD2. This sequence originates from a woman in her thirties or forties with COVID-19, enrolled during active disease. Sequencing was done on a sample of peripheral blood. The CDR3 here is CASSLVGGLAGNQETQYF. The CDR3 region has the DNA TGTGCCAGCAGCTTAGTAGGGGGACTAGCGGGGAACCAAGAGACCCAGTACTTC.